Listed below are T cell receptor beta chains from one sample, sequenced in a study of cytomegalovirus exposure and HLA in healthy donors. Measured with immunoSEQ multiplex PCR; TCRdb has only the in-frame clones, and not every one. This sample has under 250,000 clones; nearly 80% occur once, and the top ten carry 1.5% to 2%. Sample: PBMCs. All receptors come from a male donor in good health and CMV-seronegative. Each CDR3 is given with its conserved first and last residue. The D gene is left open where the match is weak. Only some rows state a clone size, as once, few, many or a class for expanded clones.

>TRBV5-1|-|TRBD1|TRBJ2-3
CASSFRDRVNTDTQYF
TGCGCCAGCAGCTTCCGGGACAGGGTGAACACAGATACGCAGTATTTT
>TRBV5-1|-|TRBD2|TRBJ2-7
CASSFAPSGNSYEQYF
TGCGCCAGCAGCTTCGCGCCTAGCGGGAATTCCTACGAGCAGTACTTC
>TRBV19|-|-|TRBJ1-1
CASSIRGRNTEAFF
TGTGCCAGTAGTATAAGGGGAAGGAACACTGAAGCTTTCTTT
>TRBV28|-|-|TRBJ1-5
CATRPPGTNQPQHF
TGTGCCACAAGACCCCCGGGAACGAATCAGCCCCAGCATTTT
>TRBV10-3|-|TRBD1|TRBJ1-1
CATSEGTGRAFF
TGTGCCACCAGTGAAGGGACAGGGAGAGCTTTCTTT
>TRBV19|-|-|TRBJ2-7
CASSRQASYEQYF
TGTGCCAGTAGTCGGCAGGCATCCTACGAGCAGTACTTC
>TRBV4-1|-|-|TRBJ2-5
CASSHIAGSKETQYF
TGCGCCAGCAGCCACATAGCTGGGTCGAAGGAGACCCAGTACTTC
>TRBV14|-|-|TRBJ1-1
CASSQSLLTLLSVNTEAFF
TGTGCCAGCAGCCAATCGTTACTAACCCTACTGAGCGTGAACACTGAAGCTTTCTTT
>TRBV7-9|-|TRBD1|TRBJ2-7
CASSLGLGQATYEQYF
TGTGCCAGCAGCTTAGGCCTGGGACAGGCTACCTACGAGCAGTACTTC
>TRBV30|-|TRBD2|TRBJ2-7
CAMTSGRYEQYF
TGTGCCATGACTAGCGGGAGGTACGAGCAGTACTTC
>TRBV4-2|-|-|TRBJ2-7
CASSREEGILVSYEQYF
TGTGCCAGCAGCAGGGAGGAGGGAATCTTAGTCTCCTACGAGCAGTACTTC
>TRBV27|-|-|TRBJ1-6
CASSSAGTPSPLHF
TGTGCCAGCAGTTCCGCCGGGACACCTTCACCCCTCCACTTT
>TRBV5-5|-|TRBD1|TRBJ2-4
CASSVTGENIQYF
TGTGCCAGCAGCGTGACAGGGGAAAACATTCAGTACTTC
>TRBV28|-|-|TRBJ1-2
CASSLLLGTGGYGYTF
TGTGCCAGCAGTTTACTATTGGGGACGGGGGGCTATGGCTACACCTTC
>TRBV9|-|-|TRBJ2-3
CASSVAEFQGQDTQYF
TGTGCCAGCAGCGTAGCTGAGTTTCAGGGTCAAGATACGCAGTATTTT
>TRBV30|few|TRBD1|TRBJ1-2
CAWSAGLRGNPIYGYTF
TGTGCCTGGAGTGCGGGGCTCAGGGGGAATCCTATTTATGGCTACACCTTC
>TRBV4-3|-|TRBD2|TRBJ2-1
CASSHARVTSGNLPYNEQFF
TGCGCCAGCAGCCACGCCCGGGTGACTAGCGGGAACCTTCCATACAATGAGCAGTTCTTC
>TRBV6-4|-|-|TRBJ1-1
CASRREENTEAFF
TGTGCCAGCAGAAGGGAGGAGAACACTGAAGCTTTCTTT
>TRBV27|few|-|TRBJ2-7
CASRPLDSAYEQYF
TGTGCCAGCCGTCCATTGGACAGTGCCTACGAGCAGTACTTC
>TRBV6-5|-|TRBD2|TRBJ2-7
CASSYSSGVSYEQYF
TGTGCCAGCAGTTACTCTAGCGGGGTCTCCTACGAGCAGTACTTC
>TRBV5-1|-|TRBD1|TRBJ1-2
CASSLDLGQDYGYTF
TGCGCCAGCAGCTTGGATCTGGGACAGGACTATGGCTACACCTTC
>TRBV7-2|-|-|TRBJ1-5
CASSFTRGDQPQHF
TGTGCCAGCAGCTTCACCAGGGGAGATCAGCCCCAGCATTTT
>TRBV30|-|TRBD2|TRBJ2-1
CAWSVTSGSSEQFF
TGTGCCTGGAGTGTTACTAGCGGGAGTAGTGAGCAGTTCTTC
>TRBV30|-|TRBD1|TRBJ1-2
CASAGTGRNYGYTF
TGTGCCTCCGCCGGGACAGGGAGGAACTATGGCTACACCTTC
>TRBV5-1|few|TRBD1|TRBJ2-2
CASSLKQGETGELFF
TGCGCCAGCAGCTTGAAACAGGGGGAGACCGGGGAGCTGTTTTTT
>TRBV6-5|-|-|TRBJ1-4
CASSPGLSSNEKLFF
TGTGCCAGCAGTCCCGGACTGAGCTCAAATGAAAAACTGTTTTTT
>TRBV7-2|few|-|TRBJ2-3
CASILSVQGDTQYF
TGTGCCAGCATCCTTTCAGTACAGGGCGATACGCAGTATTTT
>TRBV5-1|-|TRBD2|TRBJ2-2
CASSLTHRSSGVPGELFF
TGCGCCAGCAGCTTGACCCACAGGTCTAGCGGAGTTCCCGGGGAGCTGTTTTTT
>TRBV7-9|-|-|TRBJ2-7
CASSLSQGSYEQYF
TGTGCCAGCAGCTTAAGCCAGGGTTCCTACGAGCAGTACTTC
>TRBV7-2|-|TRBD2|TRBJ2-2
CASSPPRGRGITGELFF
TGTGCCAGCAGCCCCCCTCGCGGGAGGGGGATCACCGGGGAGCTGTTTTTT
>TRBV29-1|-|-|TRBJ1-5
CSVAQAYNQPQHF
TGCAGCGTTGCGCAGGCCTACAATCAGCCCCAGCATTTT
>TRBV9|-|TRBD1|TRBJ1-2
CASSARDSYNYGYTF
TGTGCCAGCAGCGCGCGGGACAGCTATAACTATGGCTACACCTTC
>TRBV9|once|TRBD2|TRBJ2-3
CASSVAPSGSGDTQYF
TGTGCCAGCAGCGTAGCCCCTAGCGGGAGTGGAGATACGCAGTATTTT
>TRBV4-2|-|TRBD2|TRBJ2-7
CASSQDPRLAVSYEQYF
TGTGCCAGCAGCCAAGATCCCCGACTAGCGGTATCCTACGAGCAGTACTTC
>TRBV7-3|-|-|TRBJ2-1
CASGDRNEQFF
TGTGCCAGCGGAGATCGCAATGAGCAGTTCTTC
>TRBV28|-|TRBD1|TRBJ1-5
CASQWDREINQPQHF
TGTGCCAGCCAGTGGGACAGGGAGATCAATCAGCCCCAGCATTTT
>TRBV6-6|-|-|TRBJ1-1
CTTQSGGALANTEAFF
TGTACCACACAATCGGGGGGCGCATTGGCGAACACTGAAGCTTTCTTT
>TRBV7-9|-|TRBD2|TRBJ2-2
CASSLGLAGSLTGELFF
TGTGCCAGCAGCTTAGGCCTAGCGGGCAGCCTCACCGGGGAGCTGTTTTTT
>TRBV7-7|few|TRBD1|TRBJ2-3
CASSLTTGGTDTQYF
TGTGCTAGCAGCTTAACTACAGGGGGCACGGATACGCAGTATTTT
>TRBV5-6|once|TRBD2|TRBJ2-1
CASSLAVRLAESSYNEQFF
TGTGCCAGCAGCTTGGCGGTCAGACTAGCGGAGAGCTCCTACAATGAGCAGTTCTTC
>TRBV14|-|-|TRBJ1-5
CASSQGGRQVSNQPQHF
TGTGCCAGCAGCCAAGGGGGGAGGCAGGTTAGCAATCAGCCCCAGCATTTT
>TRBV30|-|TRBD1|TRBJ2-7
CAWRLTGNGYEQYF
TGTGCCTGGAGGCTGACAGGGAATGGGTACGAGCAGTACTTC
>TRBV5-1|-|TRBD2|TRBJ2-3
CASSPGGTTTDTQYF
TGCGCCAGCAGCCCGGGGGGGACAACCACAGATACGCAGTATTTT
>TRBV23-1|-|-|TRBJ2-1
CASRRGYNEQFF
TGCGCCAGCAGAAGGGGATACAATGAGCAGTTCTTC
>TRBV27|-|TRBD2|TRBJ2-3
CASSPVRGAQDTQYF
TGTGCCAGCAGTCCCGTGCGGGGGGCTCAGGATACGCAGTATTTT
>TRBV5-1|once|TRBD1|TRBJ2-1
CASSLVDRESEQFF
TGCGCCAGCAGCTTGGTGGACAGGGAGAGTGAGCAGTTCTTC
>TRBV7-3|-|TRBD2|TRBJ2-5
CASSSGLAGHQETQYF
TGTGCCAGCAGCTCCGGACTAGCGGGCCATCAAGAGACCCAGTACTTC
>TRBV5-6|-|-|TRBJ2-5
CASSLDGPGGETQYF
TGTGCCAGCAGCTTGGATGGGCCTGGCGGGGAGACCCAGTACTTC
>TRBV5-6|-|TRBD2|TRBJ2-1
CASSRGGFSYNEQFF
TGTGCCAGCAGCCGGGGGGGGTTCTCCTACAATGAGCAGTTCTTC
>TRBV25-1|few|-|TRBJ2-7
CASSGQDYEQYF
TGTGCCAGCAGTGGCCAGGACTACGAGCAGTACTTC
>TRBV28|few|TRBD1|TRBJ2-7
CASRSGTGAPPYEQYF
TGTGCCAGCAGATCCGGGACAGGGGCCCCTCCCTACGAGCAGTACTTC
>TRBV30|-|TRBD1|TRBJ2-7
CAWGDSPYEQYF
TGTGCCTGGGGGGACAGCCCCTACGAGCAGTACTTC
>TRBV4-1|-|-|TRBJ2-5
CASSQDAEETQYF
TGCGCCAGCAGCCAAGATGCAGAAGAGACCCAGTACTTC